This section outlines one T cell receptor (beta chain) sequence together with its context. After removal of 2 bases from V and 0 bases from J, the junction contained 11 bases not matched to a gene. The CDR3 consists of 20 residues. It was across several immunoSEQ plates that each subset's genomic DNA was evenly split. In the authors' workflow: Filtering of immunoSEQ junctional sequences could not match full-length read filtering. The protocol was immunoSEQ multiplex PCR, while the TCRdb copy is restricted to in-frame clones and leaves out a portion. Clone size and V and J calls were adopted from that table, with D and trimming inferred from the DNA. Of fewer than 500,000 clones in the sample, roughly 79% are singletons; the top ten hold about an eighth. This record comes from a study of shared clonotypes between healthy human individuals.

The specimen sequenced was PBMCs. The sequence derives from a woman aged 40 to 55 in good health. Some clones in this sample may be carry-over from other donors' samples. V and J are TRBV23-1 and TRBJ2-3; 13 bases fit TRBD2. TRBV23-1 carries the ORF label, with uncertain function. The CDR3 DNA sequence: TGCGCCAGCAGTCAACGTTCTATTGGGACTAGCGGGATTAGCACAGATACGCAGTATTTT. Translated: CASSQRSIGTSGISTDTQYF.